This TCR beta chain was retrieved from a study of blood T cell repertoires in COVID-19. Looking at the study overall: PBMCs, B-cell-depleted T cells, or T cells were the source of the cDNA or gDNA that made up the material.

Original data processing: By means of reference gene primer amplification, nucleated cell counts were estimated. Data came from immunoSEQ multiplex PCR; TCRdb stores just in-frame clones and leaves some out. V, J and clone size derive from that table, while D and trimming were established from the DNA sequence. Counted here are 200,000 to 300,000 clones, around 86% occurring once; the ten biggest clones make up over 5%. J lost 4 bases, V lost 0 bases, and 8 bases had no gene match. Germline V gives CDR1 SGHDT, CDR2 YYEEEE. This CDR3 spans 16 amino acids. The material sequenced was peripheral blood. The clonotype comes from a woman aged 60-75 years with COVID-19, enrolled during active disease. This rearrangement joins TRBV5-6 to TRBJ1-2; 8 bases align to TRBD1. The CDR3 bases are TGTGCCAGCAGCTTGGAGGACAGGGCGGGGAGCTATGGCTACACCTTC. Amino acids: CASSLEDRAGSYGYTF. The full variable domain, with the rest looked up from reference TRBV5-6 and TRBJ1-2, is DAGVTQSPTHLIKTRGQQVTLRCSPKSGHDTVSWYQQALGQGPQFIFQYYEEEERQRGNFPDRFSGHQFPNYSSELNVNALLLGDSALYLCASSLEDRAGSYGYTFGSGTRLTVV.